This T cell receptor (beta chain) appears in the sequencing data of a study of OX40 agonist ivuxolimab in advanced cancers. Study summary: Therapy given before enrollment (anti-PD-1, anti-PD-L1 or anti-CTLA-4) was allowed, and approximately 40% had some.

Sampling of blood occurred at baseline, cycle 4 day 1, and cycle 7 day 1. Assay used: immunoSEQ multiplex PCR; TCRdb lists only in-frame clones, some missing. Here the sample spans over 50,000 clones, roughly 83% being singletons. CDR3 length: 16 residues. Unmatched junction bases numbered 8, after V lost 1 base and J lost 5 bases. Germline V gene data show CDR1 as LGHNA and CDR2 as YNFKEQ. This chain links TRBV4-2 with TRBJ2-3; 8 nucleotides agree with TRBD2. Sequenced material: CD4+ or CD8+ T cells sorted from blood, taken in a trial of the OX40 agonist ivuxolimab. The TCR originated in an adult with an advanced solid tumor such as melanoma, head and neck, liver or kidney cancer. CDR3 in DNA: TGTGCCAGCAGCCAAGTTGAGCGGGAGATGGTAGATACGCAGTATTTT. Translation gives CASSQVEREMVDTQYF.